The present TCR beta chain was sequenced within a study of OX40 agonist ivuxolimab in advanced cancers. In the study overall: A male proportion of about 80% was recorded, with mean age about 60 years and range about 20 to 90.

Turning to this clone: Its specificity is unknown.

Broader study findings: Both CD4+ and CD8+ T cell populations in blood had undergone clonal expansion by week 6 at 0.1 to 3.0 mg/kg.

V was pared by 4 bases and J by 5 bases, with 12 bases between. This CDR3 has 13 residues. Germline CDR1 and CDR2: MNHEY and SMNVEV (reference sequence). If patients had autoimmune disease history or systemic immunosuppression, they were excluded. Clones were read by immunoSEQ multiplex PCR, and TCRdb kept only the in-frame ones, dropping some. This table holds more than 35,000 clones, around nine tenths found once. The receptor was isolated from an adult with an advanced solid tumor such as melanoma, head and neck, liver or kidney cancer. The chain uses TRBV27 and TRBJ2-7, with D tentatively TRBD1 (5 bases). Material: CD4+ or CD8+ T cells sorted from blood, obtained in a trial of the OX40 agonist ivuxolimab. The CDR3 nucleotides read TGTGCCAGCAGTTACGGCAGGGCGGACGAGCAGTACTTC. Translation gives CASSYGRADEQYF.